The 2 T cell receptor beta chains below all came from one sample that was sequenced in a study of blood T cell repertoires in COVID-19. Only in-frame clones appear in the TCRdb table, and some are missing; sequencing was by immunoSEQ multiplex PCR. The profile covers 130,000 to 150,000 clones, with 85% to 90% appearing a single time and 2.3% taken by the ten largest. Sequenced sample: peripheral blood. These receptor sequences come from a human donor in a cohort sampled during active COVID-19.

J is TRBJ1-5 and V is TRBV3-1 (or the pseudogene TRBV3-2); D possibly corresponds to TRBD1 (6 bases). Germline V gene data show CDR1 as LGHDT and CDR2 as YNNKEL (reference sequence). CDR3 size: 16 residues. Trimming removed 3 bases from V and 11 bases from J, with 23 bases in between. This CDR3 is CASSQQTGAPPTTQHF. CDR3 in DNA: TGTGCCAGCAGCCAGCAGACAGGTGCGCCCCCCACAACCCAGCATTTT.

V gene TRBV4-1 combines with J gene TRBJ1-4, with a tentative D call TRBD1 (5 bases). Looked up from germline, CDR1 is MGHRA and CDR2 is YSYEKL. V was pared by 4 bases and J by 8 bases, with 11 bases between. This CDR3 region has 13 residues. The CDR3 DNA reads as TGCGCCAGCAGCCGAGGAGACAGAGAAAAACTGTTTTTT. As protein: CASSRGDREKLFF.